This T cell receptor beta chain was recorded in a study of cytomegalovirus exposure and HLA in healthy donors. The junction had 10 bases not matched to a gene; V was cut back by 4 bases and J by 9 bases. CDR1 is SGHNT and CDR2 is YYREEE in the germline V gene (reference sequence). The CDR3 spans 16 residues. The table lists this clone with a count of one. The antigen remains unidentified. Study findings and constraints: For cytomegalovirus status, the classifier reportedly gave diagnoses with high specificity and sensitivity. The listing of 150 or so TCR beta chains classed them as cytomegalovirus-associated. A subsequent analysis found that TCR clusters from the first cohort also tended to co-occur in the 90 to 150 validation repertoires, with about 94% of cluster scores above 0.

Some clones are missing from TCRdb's copy, which holds only in-frame ones; the method was immunoSEQ multiplex PCR. Here the sample spans some 140,000 clones, around 90% being singletons. The source of this sequence is a woman aged 25 to 39 in good health and CMV-seropositive. The sequenced material came from PBMCs. The J gene is TRBJ2-1, the V gene TRBV5-4; 13 bases map to TRBD2. The CDR3 here is CASSPRTSGGAFEQFF. The CDR3 DNA is TGTGCCAGCAGCCCACGAACTAGCGGGGGGGCTTTTGAGCAGTTCTTC.